This T cell receptor (beta chain) derives from a study of type 1 and type 2 diabetes patients. Study in general: T cells were magnetically sorted from PBMCs as CD4+ or CD8+ subsets. Findings and limits, study-wide: Between type 2 diabetes and control samples, V and J usage averaged roughly 0.97 correlation. Some HECs seen only in T1D might also appear in more T2D or control samples.

Germline V gives CDR1 SGHVS, CDR2 FNYEAQ. This CDR3 spans 12 amino acids. V was pared by 4 bases and J by 6 bases, with 7 bases between. There are a few counts of this clonotype. Its antigen is as yet unknown. PCR was run on genomic DNA. The TCR beta CDR3 region was amplified using 30 forward and 13 reverse primers. TCRdb reprocessed the multiplex PCR reads with MiXCR, giving one entry per CDR3 protein. The table lists under 300,000 distinct CDR3 sequences, more than 40% of them singletons, with roughly 13% in the top ten. All diabetic donors were classified as either type 1 or type 2 diabetes. Specimen: peripheral blood mononuclear cells (PBMCs). The chain is built from TRBV7-6 and TRBJ2-1; the D gene is possibly TRBD1 (5 bases). The TCR sequence derives from a man between 18 and 35 years old with type 2 diabetes. CDR3 sequence (DNA): TGTGCCAGCAGCTATCAGGGCAATGAGCAGTTCTTC. Amino acids: CASSYQGNEQFF.